This TCR beta chain was identified during a study of CD8 T cells in Susac syndrome. Germline assignment: CDR1 SGHAT and CDR2 FQNNGV. The CDR3 contains 12 residues. Random hexamers served to reverse transcribe roughly 0.5 to 1 ug RNA. The immunoSEQ assay covered 54 Vbeta and 13 Jbeta segments for CDR3. TCRdb analysed the immunoSEQ multiplex PCR reads with MiXCR anew, one entry per CDR3 protein. The sample lists 400,000 or so distinct CDR3 sequences; approximately 85% were seen once. Blood CD8+ and CD4+ T cells underwent high-throughput TCR beta sequencing. TEMRA cells were enriched by FACS, while CD8+ and CD4+ T cells were obtained through a negative isolation that was performed magnetically. For this clonotype: A junction boundary mismatches the germline segment, possibly from a read error.

Sequencing was carried out using CD8+ T cells from PBMCs. This chain links TRBV11-2 with TRBJ2-1; D ambiguous. The receptor comes from a human donor with multiple sclerosis. CDR3 residues: CASSLEYNVQFF. The CDR3 DNA follows: TGTGCCAGCAGCTTAGAGTACAATGTGCAGTTCTTC.